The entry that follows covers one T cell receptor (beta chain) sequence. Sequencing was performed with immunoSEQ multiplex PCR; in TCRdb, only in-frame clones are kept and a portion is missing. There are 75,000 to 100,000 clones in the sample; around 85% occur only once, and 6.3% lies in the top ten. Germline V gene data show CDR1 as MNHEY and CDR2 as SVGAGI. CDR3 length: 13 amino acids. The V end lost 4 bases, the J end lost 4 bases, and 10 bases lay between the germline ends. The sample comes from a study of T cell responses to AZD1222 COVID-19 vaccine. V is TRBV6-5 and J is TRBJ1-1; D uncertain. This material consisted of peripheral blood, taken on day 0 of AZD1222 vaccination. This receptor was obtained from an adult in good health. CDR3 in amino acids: CASSWGGGTEAFF. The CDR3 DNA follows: TGTGCCAGCAGTTGGGGAGGAGGCACTGAAGCTTTCTTT.